This T cell receptor (beta chain) comes out of a study of T cell changes during pregnancy in multiple sclerosis. J was trimmed by 2 bases and V by 4 bases; bases with no gene match: 7. CDR1 is SGHTA, CDR2 FQGNSA, per germline. This CDR3 spans 17 amino acids. TCRdb's table, derived via immunoSEQ multiplex PCR, lists solely in-frame clones and lacks some. The sample holds tens of thousands of clones, almost 90% seen once. The sequences come from peripheral blood, collected after pregnancy. The chain combines TRBV7-2 with TRBJ2-7, with TRBD2 matching 14 bases. This clonotype was sampled from a female donor in good health, enrolled as a control in a pregnancy study. CDR3: CASSSGTSGSKPYEQYF. The CDR3 nucleotides read TGTGCCAGCAGCTCGGGGACTAGCGGGAGTAAACCCTACGAGCAGTACTTC.